A selection of T cell receptor beta chains follows, all from one sample in a study of human T cells and chemical hapten exposure. MiXCR was run by TCRdb on the RACE reads, yielding one entry per CDR3 protein. The sample holds approximately 110,000 distinct CDR3 sequences; approximately 11% are singletons and the top ten take under 4.5%. The material was whole blood, obtained in connection with sensitization to the hapten diphenylcyclopropenone (DPC). These receptors were taken from a middle-aged woman with alopecia areata. Some clones in this sample may be carry-over from other donors' samples. Each CDR3 is given with its conserved first and last residue. Each record gives: V gene, D gene, clone size, J gene, CDR3 protein, CDR3 DNA. D genes are given only for firm matches. Not all rows give a size; the values are once, few, many and, for expanded clones, a class.

TRBV27	-	many	TRBJ1-5	CASSPKGRAYSNQPQHF	TGTGCCAGCAGTCCCAAAGGCAGGGCGTATAGCAATCAGCCCCAGCATTTT
TRBV6-6	TRBD1	few	TRBJ1-5	CAGTENSNQPQHF	TGTGCCGGGACAGAGAATAGCAATCAGCCCCAGCATTTT
TRBV6-2/TRBV6-3	-	many	TRBJ2-5	CASRTGRNPETQYF	TGTGCCAGCAGAACCGGACGGAACCCAGAGACCCAGTACTTC
TRBV20-1	TRBD1	many	TRBJ2-1	CSATRAGTGFYGEQFF	TGCAGTGCTACAAGAGCCGGGACAGGGTTTTACGGTGAGCAGTTCTTC
TRBV4-1	-	few	TRBJ1-6	CASSQIFPAQNSPLHF	TGCGCCAGCAGCCAAATATTCCCGGCGCAAAATTCACCCCTCCACTTT
TRBV18	-	-	TRBJ2-1	CASSPMAGPYNEQFF	TGTGCCAGCTCACCAATGGCAGGCCCTTACAATGAGCAGTTCTTC
TRBV11-3	-	-	TRBJ1-1	CASSQGYEGTEAFF	TGTGCCAGCAGCCAGGGCTACGAGGGCACTGAAGCTTTCTTT
TRBV11-1	TRBD2	many	TRBJ2-7	CASSSGGGGAYEQYF	TGTGCCAGCAGCTCCGGCGGCGGGGGAGCCTACGAGCAGTACTTC
TRBV7-9	-	many	TRBJ2-2	CASSLGQNTGELFF	TGTGCCAGCAGCTTAGGCCAGAACACCGGGGAGCTGTTTTTT
TRBV2	-	-	TRBJ1-2	CASSGRTDGGYTF	TGTGCCAGCAGCGGACGAACGGACGGTGGCTACACCTTC
TRBV29-1	-	-	TRBJ2-2	CSVVGAGAITGELFF	TGCAGCGTTGTGGGTGCAGGCGCGATCACCGGGGAGCTGTTTTTT
TRBV4-2	-	many	TRBJ1-6	CASSLQNSPLHF	TGTGCCAGCAGCTTACAGAATTCACCCCTCCACTTT
TRBV6-6	-	-	TRBJ1-1	CATQGQMGPEAFF	TGTGCCACCCAAGGACAGATGGGGCCTGAAGCTTTCTTT
TRBV7-2	TRBD2	-	TRBJ2-5	CASSLEQVAGWGTQYF	TGTGCCAGCAGCTTAGAACAAGTAGCGGGGTGGGGGACCCAGTACTTC
TRBV7-8	-	few	TRBJ1-5	CASSFGEWANQPQHF	TGTGCCAGCAGCTTTGGGGAGTGGGCCAATCAGCCCCAGCATTTT
TRBV20-1	-	-	TRBJ2-1	CSSGWYNEQFF	TGCAGTAGCGGGTGGTACAATGAGCAGTTCTTC
TRBV12-3/TRBV12-4	-	many	TRBJ2-1	CASTIRARTLLGNEQFF	TGTGCCAGCACCATACGGGCCAGGACCCTTCTAGGGAATGAGCAGTTCTTC
TRBV12-3/TRBV12-4	TRBD2	many	TRBJ2-7	CASNSGGTGSSYEQYF	TGTGCCAGCAATTCGGGAGGGACCGGCAGCTCCTACGAGCAGTACTTC
TRBV18	TRBD1	-	TRBJ2-7	CASSPGRGYEQYF	TGTGCCAGCTCACCAGGCAGGGGGTACGAGCAGTACTTC
TRBV5-5	TRBD1	-	TRBJ1-5	CASSLRGQANQPQHF	TGTGCCAGCAGCTTGAGGGGACAGGCGAATCAGCCCCAGCATTTT
TRBV20-1	-	-	TRBJ2-1	CSANPDRTDEQFF	TGCAGTGCAAACCCTGACAGGACCGATGAGCAGTTCTTC
TRBV28	TRBD2	many	TRBJ2-3	CASRESGTSTDTQYF	TGTGCCAGCAGAGAGAGCGGGACTAGCACAGATACGCAGTATTTT
TRBV5-4	-	many	TRBJ1-5	CASSLRNELSNQPQHF	TGTGCCAGCAGCTTGCGGAACGAATTAAGCAATCAGCCCCAGCATTTT
TRBV9	-	-	TRBJ2-5	CASKLARETQYF	TGTGCCAGCAAGCTAGCTAGAGAGACCCAGTACTTC
TRBV4-2	-	many	TRBJ2-7	CASSLRGRQDSYEQYF	TGTGCCAGCAGCTTGAGAGGTCGGCAGGACTCCTACGAGCAGTACTTC
TRBV5-4	-	once	TRBJ1-6	CASSFGGTSNSPLHF	TGTGCCAGCAGCTTCGGCGGGACAAGTAATTCACCCCTCCACTTT
TRBV28	-	many	TRBJ2-1	CASSLERLGYNEQFF	TGTGCCAGCAGTTTAGAAAGGCTAGGGTACAATGAGCAGTTCTTC
TRBV7-8	-	many	TRBJ2-7	CASSSLDRPYEQYF	TGTGCCAGCAGCTCATTGGACAGACCCTACGAGCAGTACTTC
TRBV20-1	-	many	TRBJ1-1	CSARIQGRAEAFF	TGCAGTGCTAGAATTCAGGGTCGAGCTGAAGCTTTCTTT
TRBV5-1	-	many	TRBJ1-4	CASSFGPGNEKLFF	TGCGCCAGCAGCTTCGGTCCTGGTAATGAAAAACTGTTTTTT
TRBV28	TRBD1	many	TRBJ1-1	CASSFGYRGATEAFF	TGTGCCAGCAGTTTCGGGTACAGGGGGGCCACTGAAGCTTTCTTT
TRBV6-2/TRBV6-3	TRBD2	many	TRBJ2-2	CASTLRGGLGTGELFF	TGTGCCAGCACCCTACGCGGGGGGCTGGGGACCGGGGAGCTGTTTTTT
TRBV6-5	-	-	TRBJ2-1	CASSYSGVSSYNEQFF	TGTGCCAGCAGTTACTCGGGGGTCAGCTCCTACAATGAGCAGTTCTTC
TRBV6-5	-	few	TRBJ1-5	CASSSNSGENQPQHF	TGTGCCAGCAGTTCGAACTCAGGGGAAAATCAGCCCCAGCATTTT
TRBV6-5	TRBD1	many	TRBJ1-1	CASSMRTGFWNTEAFF	TGTGCCAGCAGTATGCGGACAGGCTTCTGGAACACTGAAGCTTTCTTT
TRBV4-2	TRBD2	few	TRBJ2-1	CASSLRASGYNEQFF	TGTGCCAGCAGCCTAAGGGCTAGCGGGTACAATGAGCAGTTCTTC
TRBV6-5	-	few	TRBJ1-4	CASSYSGGEKLFF	TGTGCCAGCAGTTACTCCGGGGGCGAAAAACTGTTTTTT
TRBV28	TRBD1	many	TRBJ1-2	CASSFTGGNGYTF	TGTGCCAGCAGTTTCACAGGGGGAAATGGCTACACCTTC
TRBV11-2	-	few	TRBJ2-6	CASSPQGKGANVLIF	TGTGCCAGCAGCCCCCAGGGGAAAGGGGCCAACGTCCTGATTTTC
TRBV5-1	TRBD1	few	TRBJ2-1	CASSRRSGTDSYNEQFF	TGCGCCAGCAGCCGTCGCTCCGGGACAGATTCCTACAATGAGCAGTTCTTC
TRBV25-1	-	many	TRBJ2-7	CASSVPSREQYF	TGTGCCAGCAGTGTCCCCTCGAGGGAGCAGTACTTC
TRBV5-4	-	many	TRBJ2-2	CASSLGTGGSPRTGELFF	TGTGCCAGCAGCTTGGGGACTGGTGGGTCGCCAAGGACCGGGGAGCTGTTTTTT
TRBV6-2/TRBV6-3	-	many	TRBJ2-5	CASSYSPETQYF	TGTGCCAGCAGTTACTCTCCGGAGACCCAGTACTTC
TRBV27	-	-	TRBJ2-7	CASTPTGGTDPSYEQYF	TGTGCCAGCACTCCCACGGGTGGAACAGACCCTTCCTACGAGCAGTACTTC
TRBV28	-	few	TRBJ2-6	CASSLSGTLWGANVLTF	TGTGCCAGCAGTCTGTCCGGGACCCTTTGGGGGGCCAACGTCCTGACTTTC
TRBV29-1	-	few	TRBJ1-1	CSVEGFQNTEAFF	TGCAGCGTTGAAGGGTTTCAGAACACTGAAGCTTTCTTT
TRBV7-9	TRBD2	many	TRBJ2-2	CASSLEAGLTGELFF	TGTGCCAGCAGCTTAGAAGCGGGGCTCACCGGGGAGCTGTTTTTT
TRBV19	TRBD1	many	TRBJ2-2	CASEGQGNGELFF	TGTGCCAGCGAGGGACAGGGTAACGGGGAGCTGTTTTTT
TRBV12-3/TRBV12-4	-	many	TRBJ1-1	CASRIATEAFF	TGTGCCAGCCGCATCGCAACTGAAGCTTTCTTT
TRBV29-1	-	-	TRBJ1-4	CSVGQPGMVKEKLFF	TGCAGCGTTGGGCAGCCGGGAATGGTTAAGGAAAAACTGTTTTTT
TRBV12-3/TRBV12-4	-	few	TRBJ2-7	CASSLRQPYEQYF	TGTGCCAGCAGTTTGAGGCAGCCCTACGAGCAGTACTTC
TRBV12-3/TRBV12-4	-	-	TRBJ1-6	CASTLGSPLHF	TGTGCCAGCACCCTCGGATCACCCCTCCACTTT
TRBV9	-	few	TRBJ2-7	CASSATRSSYEQYF	TGTGCCAGCAGCGCAACCAGGAGCTCCTACGAGCAGTACTTC
TRBV27	-	few	TRBJ1-5	CASSFGRGGQPQHF	TGTGCCAGCAGTTTTGGGAGGGGTGGTCAGCCCCAGCATTTT
TRBV7-2	TRBD2	many	TRBJ2-2	CASSLSPPRLAVYTGELFF	TGTGCCAGCAGCTTATCCCCCCCCCGGCTAGCGGTTTACACCGGGGAGCTGTTTTTT
TRBV7-2	-	few	TRBJ2-2	CASRTISVGSGELFF	TGTGCCAGCAGGACGATCTCGGTGGGTTCCGGGGAGCTGTTTTTT